The 7 T cell receptor beta chains below come from one sample, sequenced in a study of T cell responses to AZD1222 COVID-19 vaccine. Only in-frame clones appear in the TCRdb table, and some are missing; sequencing was by immunoSEQ multiplex PCR. The table records 65,000 to 80,000 clones, around 89% of them present only once. The specimen comprised peripheral blood, sampled 28 days after the second dose of the MenACWY control vaccine. Receptors were obtained from an adult who received the MenACWY meningococcal vaccine as a control.

The V gene is TRBV19, the J gene TRBJ1-1; 8 nucleotides agree with TRBD1. The CDR3 totals 17 residues. V lost 6 bases and J lost 5; bases outside the gene matches: 17. The germline V gene has CDR1 LNHDA and CDR2 SQIVND (reference sequence). CDR3 DNA: TGTGCCAGTAGAGGATTACGAGGACAGGGCGGTTTGACTGAAGCTTTCTTT. As protein: CASRGLRGQGGLTEAFF.

The genes are TRBV2 and TRBJ1-1, with 7 bases fitting TRBD1. Germline CDR1 is SNHLY and CDR2 is FYNNEI. V was clipped by 10 bases and J by 1 base; unmatched bases: 9. This CDR3 has 14 residues. CDR3 in amino acids: CATSQGGSNTEAFF. Written as DNA, the CDR3 is TGTGCCACCTCCCAGGGGGGGTCGAACACTGAAGCTTTCTTT.

The J gene is TRBJ1-6, the V gene TRBV21-1; the D call in the table, TRBD1, was not verified against the DNA. TRBV21-1 is a known pseudogene. The CDR3 is 18 amino acids. CDR3 residues: CASSKHDPPGSFDSPLHF. The DNA of the CDR3 is TGTGCCAGCAGCAAACATGATCCCCCAGGCTCCTTTGATTCACCCCTCCACTTT.

This chain connects TRBV25-1 to TRBJ1-2; 7 nucleotides align to TRBD1. In germline, CDR1 is MGHDK, CDR2 SYGVNS. CDR3 length: 15 amino acids. V was pared by 3 bases and J by 4 bases, with 8 bases of the junction left unmatched. The CDR3 bases are TGTGCCAGCAGTGAGTTAGGGGGCGCCGGCTATGGCTACACCTTC. It codes for CASSELGGAGYGYTF.

The CDR3: CASGKNTEAFF. As DNA, the CDR3 is TGTGCCAGCGGGAAGAACACTGAAGCTTTCTTT. The chain combines TRBV14 with TRBJ1-1; D gene ambiguous. The CDR3 length is 11 residues. V lost 8 bases and J 1 base, leaving 5 bases between the germline ends. Looked up from germline, CDR1 is SGHDN and CDR2 is FVKESK.

This chain uses TRBV30 with TRBJ1-1; the D is unclear. Germline lookup yields CDR1 GTSNPN and CDR2 SVGIG (reference sequence). The CDR3 is 14 residues long. V was clipped by 4 bases and J by 0 bases, with 12 bases between them. CDR3 DNA sequence: TGTGCCTGGATCGGTAGAGGGTTGAACACTGAAGCTTTCTTT. Translated, it gives CAWIGRGLNTEAFF. The variable domain in full, with the rest retrieved from reference TRBV30 and TRBJ1-1, is SQTIHQWPATLVQPVGSPLSLECTVEGTSNPNLYWYRQAAGRGLQLLFYSVGIGQISSEVPQNLSASRPQDRQFILSSKKLLLSDSGFYLCAWIGRGLNTEAFFGQGTRLTVV.

The J gene is TRBJ1-4, the V gene TRBV3-1 (or the pseudogene TRBV3-2); tentatively, D is TRBD1 (5 bases). In germline, CDR1 is LGHDT, CDR2 YNNKEL (reference sequence). With 1 base removed from V and 0 bases from J, the gap between germline ends came to 6 bases. The CDR3 sequence is 15 residues long. In nucleotides, the CDR3 is TGTGCCAGCAGCCAAGCGGGGGCAACTAATGAAAAACTGTTTTTT. Translation gives CASSQAGATNEKLFF.